This TCR beta chain was sequenced in a study of shared clonotypes between healthy human individuals (dated by TCRdb to the early 2020s). For the wider study: The cohort included three men and a couple of women between 18 and 49 years of age. Blood TCR repertoires of five healthy adults were deeply sequenced to estimate repertoire size and the extent of clonotype sharing between individuals. Leukapheresis yielded between about 0.85 and 10 billion PBMCs per donor. To increase sequencing depth and limit assay-specific biases, TCR repertoire library preparation and sequencing were carried out by different laboratories using diverse techniques. Per donor, three plates each were used for CD4 naive and CD4 memory, two for CD8 naive, and one for CD8 memory. What the work shows at the level of the full study, not this receptor alone: Higher generation probabilities were observed for clonotypes shared by all four sorted-subset donors than for non-shared clonotypes. Pairwise subsampling indicated that sequencing depth was expected to affect the degree of clonotype sharing among donors. Naive subsets generally had larger estimated clonotype richness than memory subsets. Across a few donors, approximately 5% of naive CD4, more than 3% of naive CD8, about 2% of memory CD4, and about 0.4% of memory CD8 clonotypes were shared. Because the study included only a small number of donors, the genetic and exposure-history diversity represented was limited. Sampling was restricted to blood, and TCR repertoires in tissues likely differ from the TCR repertoires found in blood. Even with the large sequencing depth, rarefaction of the sorted-subset datasets indicated that sequencing was incomplete.

As concerns this clone: What antigen it recognizes has not been identified. The sample holds no much larger clone one base away, and base qualities are not on file.

A distance of 9 bases separates the germline ends of V and J, which lose 6 bases and 0 bases respectively. There are 13 amino acids in the CDR3, from cysteine to phenylalanine inclusive. Solely the CDR3 DNA is kept, with 39 bases framed from the first base. CDR1 GTSNPN and CDR2 SVGIG are derived from the germline V gene (reference sequence). Using the deep immunoSEQ assay, multiplex PCR amplified TCR CDR3 regions from genomic DNA. Extracted genomic DNA from each cell subset was distributed evenly across all wells of several immunoSEQ 96-well plates, and each plate was treated as a replicate. For sorted subsets, roughly 200 ng of genomic DNA, equivalent to some 30,000 T cell genomes, went into each replicate PCR. The purified libraries were quantified using a Qubit 3.0 fluorometer, sized with a Bioanalyzer 2100, and then quantified again using the KAPA Library Quantification kit. Each immunoSEQ 96-well plate was sequenced on its own single-read 150-cycle Illumina NextSeq 550 flow cell. The authors' analysis ran thus. Because the immunoSEQ output included only junctional sequences and no quality scores, the filtering could not be the same as the filtering used for full-length reads. Sequences were annotated with PyIR, a Python wrapper for IgBLAST v1.9, using IMGT germline references to assign V/J genes and CDR3. Reads were filtered out if the reads had weak V/J assignments (E-value above 1e-6), no CDR3, stop codons, out-of-frame junctions, or ambiguous translated residues. A V3J clonotype was defined by an identical inferred V gene, J gene, and CDR3 amino acid sequence. The percentage overlap between two repertoires was calculated by dividing the number of shared unique clonotypes by the size of the smaller repertoire. Repertoire richness was assessed with RTK rarefaction, the Chao1 estimator, and Recon v2.1 estimates of unobserved clonotypes. OLGA was used to compute generation probabilities for all TCRbeta clonotypes that the gDNA method yielded from a handful of donors. What TCRdb holds here is the immuneACCESS table cut down to in-frame rearrangements. Part of the clones is not present; checked against another copy, under half of the missing clones reflect an unresolved V gene, and the others are unexplained. V and J calls plus clone size are reproduced from that table; the DNA served to infer D and trimming. Here the sample has around 2.1 million clones; 90% to 95% occur a single time. Of the sample, under 2% is held by the ten largest clones.

CD8 naive samples consisted of CD45RO-negative cells that were positively selected for CCR7, yielding a CD45RA+CCR7+ population without TemRA cells. The donors were healthy, HIV-negative adults who had no recently reported acute infections or vaccinations. Every donor was a Caucasian adult living in Nashville, Tennessee, USA. After blood collection by leukapheresis, PBMCs were isolated using Ficoll-Histopaque density gradient centrifugation and then cryopreserved in the vapor phase of liquid nitrogen. Analytical flow cytometry was used to check the purity and quantity of each magnetically sorted T cell population. Genomic DNA was isolated from each sorted fraction and quantified by UV absorbance on a Nanodrop 2000c.

The rearrangement joined TRBV30 to TRBJ2-1, with TRBD1 perhaps the D gene, on 6 matching bases. The sample was naive CD8+ T cells from PBMCs. The cell subset or site label on this specimen signifies: CD45RA+CCR7+. The sequence came from a man aged 18 to 30 in good health. Some clones in this sample may be carry-over from other donors' samples. The sequenced DNA is TGTGCCTGCGGACAGCGCTCCTACAATGAGCAGTTCTTC. It translates as CACGQRSYNEQFF.